This T cell receptor (beta chain) was sequenced for a study of blood T cell repertoires in COVID-19. Background on the study: Sites in the United States, Italy and Spain provided acute and convalescent COVID-19 samples. T cells, B-cell-depleted T cells, or PBMCs supplied cDNA or gDNA.

All enrollees were about 18 to 100 years old and from some 24 US areas. Donors were grouped by their self-reported clinical history. Clones were sequenced by immunoSEQ multiplex PCR, and TCRdb holds only the in-frame ones, with some missing. The sample includes 310,000 or so clones, about 90% of them seen just once. Sequencing input: PBMCs or T cells enriched from blood (not recorded which). The TCR comes from a woman between 18 and 30 years old with acute COVID-19.

CDR3 residues: CAWSVARVASGEQYF. The DNA of the CDR3 is TGTGCCTGGAGTGTAGCCAGGGTAGCCTCTGGGGAGCAGTACTTC. This chain links TRBV30 with TRBJ2-7; D is perhaps TRBD1 (5 bases). This CDR3 is 15 amino acids long. V was cut by 0 bases and J by 7 bases, with 19 bases left in between. Germline V gene data show CDR1 as GTSNPN and CDR2 as SVGIG (reference sequence).